Shown below are 26 T cell receptor beta chains from a single sample sequenced in a study of T-cell memory formation after mild COVID-19. TCRdb processed the 5' RACE reads anew with MiXCR; each CDR3 protein has one entry. The sample lists about 180,000 distinct CDR3 sequences; 16% were seen once. The sequencing input was PBMCs or a T cell subset sorted from them (not recorded which). Source of these receptors: an adult woman who had mild COVID-19 (a few samples of this study predate the infection). Cell type and time point are not known.

The chain links TRBV18 to TRBJ2-5, with a weak D call TRBD2 (5 bases). The CDR3 totals 12 residues. The germline gives CDR1 KGHSH, CDR2 LQKENI. With 0 bases removed from V and 6 bases from J, the gap between germline ends came to 5 bases. The CDR3 DNA follows: TGTGCCAGCTCACCACCCGGGAAGACCCAGTACTTC. Encoded protein: CASSPPGKTQYF.

This clonotype has just a few counts. This chain links TRBV12-3 or TRBV12-4 with TRBJ1-2; D may be TRBD1 (5 bases). This CDR3 is built from 14 residues. The germline V and J ends were trimmed by 3 bases and 2 bases, with 10 bases remaining between them. The CDR3, as DNA: TGTGCCAGCAGTTTTACAGGCCCGAACTATGGCTACACCTTC. Encoded protein: CASSFTGPNYGYTF.

The chain couples TRBV2 to TRBJ1-2; 8 bases align to TRBD1. The J segment lost 11 bases and the V segment lost 6 bases, leaving 14 bases of the junction unmatched. CDR1 and CDR2 (germline): SNHLY, FYNNEI. The CDR3 loop spans 14 amino acids. This CDR3 reads CASSGDRGSRDYTF. In DNA form, the CDR3 reads TGTGCCAGCAGCGGTGACAGGGGCAGCCGAGATTACACCTTC.

In its sample, this clonotype was seen a few times. The J gene is TRBJ2-3, the V gene TRBV5-1, with D maybe TRBD1 (6 bases). The V end was cut by 4 bases, the J end by 4 bases, with 10 bases between. The CDR3 is made up of 13 amino acids. CDR1 is SGHRS, CDR2 YFSETQ, per germline. The CDR3 bases are TGCGCCAGCAGCGCGGACAGACCAGATACGCAGTATTTT. Protein product: CASSADRPDTQYF.

V is TRBV7-2 and J is TRBJ2-6; 7 bases agree with TRBD2. Germline V CDR1 and CDR2: SGHTA, FQGNSA. The CDR3 runs to 16 residues. Trimming at V came to 6 bases and at J to 2 bases, leaving 7 bases not matched to a gene. The CDR3: CASSPRGGAGANVLTF. The CDR3 DNA sequence: TGTGCCAGCAGTCCACGTGGGGGGGCTGGGGCCAACGTCCTGACTTTC.

There are a few counts of this clonotype. The V gene is TRBV23-1, the J gene TRBJ2-3, with D perhaps given as TRBD1 or TRBD2 (6 bases each). TRBV23-1 has ORF status, its function being uncertain. The CDR3 sequence is 15 residues long. V was pared by 6 bases and J by 0 bases, with 13 bases between. This CDR3 reads CASSQRGASTDTQYF. Written as DNA, the CDR3 is TGCGCCAGCAGCCAGAGGGGGGCTAGCACAGATACGCAGTATTTT.

The rearrangement links TRBV4-2 to TRBJ2-1, with TRBD2 matching 9 bases. Trimming cost V 4 bases and J 4 bases; bases outside gene matches: 5. CDR3 size: 15 residues. CDR1 and CDR2 (germline): LGHNA, YNFKEQ. The CDR3 is CASSRRLAEYNEQFF. For the CDR3, the DNA is TGTGCCAGCAGCCGGCGACTAGCGGAATACAATGAGCAGTTCTTC.

This clonotype was observed a handful of times. The chain employs TRBV3-1 and TRBJ2-7, with D hard to call. The germline V and J ends were trimmed by 1 base and 3 bases, with 4 bases remaining between them. This CDR3 is built from 12 residues. Germline V CDR1 and CDR2: LGHDT, YNNKEL (reference sequence). CDR3 sequence (DNA): TGTGCCAGCAGCCAAGCTGGCTACGAGCAGTACTTC. This encodes CASSQAGYEQYF.

This clonotype was recorded a few times. V gene TRBV7-8 combines with J gene TRBJ2-3; D gene unclear. The V gene's germline CDR1 is SGHVS and CDR2 FQNEAQ. With 3 bases removed from V and 14 bases from J, the gap between germline ends came to 15 bases. The CDR3 loop spans 12 amino acids. The CDR3 coding sequence is TGTGCCAGCAGCTTGAACTCGCGCCCTTCGTATTTT. It codes for CASSLNSRPSYF.

This clonotype was observed a handful of times. The rearrangement uses TRBV5-1 and TRBJ2-7, with D perhaps TRBD1 (5 bases). V was shortened by 1 base and J by 5 bases, with 7 bases between the two germline ends. The CDR3 consists of 12 residues. The germline V gene has CDR1 SGHRS and CDR2 YFSETQ. The CDR3 DNA reads TGCGCCAGCAGCTTGCAGGGTAACGAGCAGTACTTC. Its translation: CASSLQGNEQYF.

The V gene is TRBV5-6, the J gene TRBJ1-5, with 8 bases aligning to TRBD1. Trimming took 2 bases from V and 1 from J; bases not matched to a gene: 8. CDR1 and CDR2 (germline): SGHDT, YYEEEE. The CDR3 is made up of 17 amino acids. The CDR3 DNA is TGTGCCAGCAGCTTAAGGCAGGGGGCTGGAAGCAATCAGCCCCAGCATTTT. This gives the protein CASSLRQGAGSNQPQHF.

The chain has TRBV5-1 and TRBJ2-7, with D perhaps TRBD1 (5 bases). The length of the CDR3 is 16 residues. V was trimmed by 2 bases and J by 2 bases, leaving 17 bases between them. In germline, CDR1 is SGHRS, CDR2 YFSETQ. The CDR3 loop is CASSFSPTGLTYEQYF. The CDR3 nucleotides read TGCGCCAGCAGCTTCTCCCCAACAGGTTTGACCTACGAGCAGTACTTC.

J is TRBJ2-4 and V is TRBV12-3 or TRBV12-4, with 10 bases that match TRBD2. There are 18 residues in the CDR3. The junction had 19 bases not matched to a gene; V was cut back by 5 bases and J by 9 bases. CDR3 DNA: TGTGCCAGCAGTCGTCCCCGAGTACGAGCGGGAGGGTTTGGCATTCAGTACTTC. The encoded protein is CASSRPRVRAGGFGIQYF.

This clonotype was detected many times. The rearrangement links TRBV6-1 to TRBJ2-3, with D possibly TRBD2 on 5 matching bases. Germline assignment: CDR1 MNHNS and CDR2 SASEGT. The CDR3 is made up of 14 amino acids. The germline V and J ends were trimmed by 2 bases and 1 base, with 7 bases remaining between them. The chain's CDR3 is CASSESAGTDTQYF. DNA for the CDR3: TGTGCCAGCAGTGAATCAGCGGGCACAGATACGCAGTATTTT.

V and J are TRBV10-3 and TRBJ2-7; 9 positions match TRBD2. Germline lookup yields CDR1 ENHRY and CDR2 SYGVKD. Unmatched junction bases numbered 4, after V lost 5 bases and J lost 2 bases. The CDR3 covers 14 residues. The CDR3 loop is CAISPSGKPYEQYF. The DNA of the CDR3 is TGTGCCATCAGTCCTAGCGGGAAGCCCTACGAGCAGTACTTC.

The rearrangement joins TRBV12-3 or TRBV12-4 to TRBJ1-6; D gene unclear. V lost 3 bases to trimming and J lost 16 bases, with 22 bases between them. This CDR3 spans 15 amino acids. Written as DNA, the CDR3 is TGTGCCAGCAGTTTTCAAACCCTAGGACGGTCGGGGCTCCACTTT. Its protein is CASSFQTLGRSGLHF.

This clonotype was observed a handful of times. The chain is built from TRBV5-5 and TRBJ2-6, with D perhaps assigned TRBD1 or TRBD2 (5 bases each). The germline V gene encodes CDR1 SGHKS and CDR2 YYEKEE (reference sequence). CDR3 length equals 18 residues. Trimming removed 3 bases at V and 0 bases at J, with 16 bases between. CDR3 in amino acids: CASSYTGTVSSGANVLTF. Here the CDR3 DNA reads TGTGCCAGCAGCTATACTGGGACCGTCAGCTCTGGGGCCAACGTCCTGACTTTC.

The rearrangement joins TRBV11-2 to TRBJ2-3; D tentatively reads TRBD1 or TRBD2 (5 bases each). V shed 3 bases and J shed 3 bases, with 13 bases lying between them. The CDR3 covers 15 residues. In germline, CDR1 is SGHAT, CDR2 FQNNGV. CDR3 in DNA: TGTGCCAGCAGCTTGAGATCCGGGACGACAGATACGCAGTATTTT. Protein: CASSLRSGTTDTQYF.

This clonotype was seen a few times. The chain has TRBV29-1 and TRBJ2-7; 7 nucleotides align to TRBD1. V shed 4 bases and J 2 bases; nucleotides not matched to a gene: 2. CDR1 and CDR2 (germline): SQVTM, ANQGSEA. The CDR3 consists of 12 residues. The CDR3 sequence is CSVVTGTYEQYF. In nucleotides, the CDR3 is TGCAGCGTTGTGACAGGGACCTACGAGCAGTACTTC.

This clonotype was seen more than once but under ten times. The chain combines TRBV7-9 with TRBJ2-6, with TRBD1 matching 8 bases. The length of the CDR3 is 17 residues. Germline V CDR1 and CDR2: SEHNR, FQNEAQ (reference sequence). Trimming at V came to 4 bases and at J to 3 bases, leaving 8 bases not matched to a gene. CDR3 sequence reads: CASSYRTGSGGANVLTF. CDR3 bases: TGTGCCAGCAGCTACAGGACAGGGTCAGGTGGGGCCAACGTCCTGACTTTC.

The chain joins TRBV16 to TRBJ2-7; D not certain. Germline loops: CDR1 KGHSY, CDR2 FQNENV. The CDR3 runs to 14 residues. V dropped 2 bases and J dropped 2 bases, with 10 bases sitting between them. CDR3 region: CASSQEAITYEQYF. CDR3 nucleotides: TGTGCCAGCAGCCAAGAGGCAATCACCTACGAGCAGTACTTC.

The rearrangement joins TRBV5-1 to TRBJ1-1; 7 nucleotides agree with TRBD1. The V gene's germline CDR1 is SGHRS and CDR2 YFSETQ. This CDR3 comprises 14 residues. V gave up 2 bases and J gave up 3 bases; unmatched junction bases: 4. The CDR3: CASSLQGTDTEAFF. For the CDR3, the DNA is TGCGCCAGCAGCTTACAGGGGACGGACACTGAAGCTTTCTTT.

This chain joins TRBV20-1 and TRBJ2-2, with 8 positions matching TRBD2. CDR3 length: 15 amino acids. Germline V lookup: CDR1 DFQATT, CDR2 SNEGSKA (reference sequence). J gave up 5 bases and V 3 bases, and 8 bases lay outside the gene matches. The CDR3 is CSARVAPGGTGELFF. CDR3 nucleotides: TGCAGTGCTAGGGTGGCGCCGGGGGGGACCGGGGAGCTGTTTTTT.

V usage is TRBV7-9 and J usage is TRBJ1-3, with a tentative D call TRBD1 (5 bases). This CDR3 is 13 amino acids long. Looked up from germline, CDR1 is SEHNR and CDR2 is FQNEAQ (reference sequence). V was trimmed by 5 bases and J by 11 bases, leaving 16 bases between them. The CDR3: CASSKTQATAIYF. The CDR3 DNA reads TGTGCCAGCAGCAAGACACAGGCTACTGCCATATATTTT.

This clonotype was picked up many times. The genes are TRBV5-1 and TRBJ2-1; D possibly corresponds to TRBD2 (7 bases). This CDR3 has 16 amino acids. The germline V gene encodes CDR1 SGHRS and CDR2 YFSETQ. V lost 5 bases and J lost 7, with 22 bases in between. The CDR3 nucleotides read TGCGCCAGCAGTCCCCGAGGGGGGGGATCATCAAATGAGCAGTTCTTC. Its translation: CASSPRGGGSSNEQFF.

This clonotype was found a few times. The V call is TRBV11-2, the J call TRBJ2-7; D unclear. Germline CDR1 reads SGHAT; CDR2 reads FQNNGV. V lost 2 bases and J 3 bases, leaving 11 bases between the germline ends. This CDR3 contains 14 residues. CDR3 sequence (DNA): TGTGCCAGCAGCTTATCGGTCGACTTCTACGAGCAGTACTTC. Its translation is CASSLSVDFYEQYF.